These 21 T cell receptor beta chains originate from one sample sequenced in a study of blood T cell repertoires in COVID-19. Generated by immunoSEQ multiplex PCR, the TCRdb table keeps only in-frame clones and is missing some. The sample yields some 130,000 clones, 86% seen once. The sequenced sample consisted of PBMCs or T cells enriched from blood (not recorded which). Receptor source: a man aged 45 to 65 who had recovered from COVID-19.

J is TRBJ1-5 and V is TRBV4-1, with 9 bases matching TRBD1. Germline lookup yields CDR1 MGHRA and CDR2 YSYEKL. The CDR3 has 17 residues. V shed 0 bases and J 6 bases; nucleotides not matched to a gene: 9. Here the CDR3 reads CASSQEVGQGKGQPQHF. CDR3 coding DNA: TGCGCCAGCAGCCAAGAAGTCGGACAGGGGAAAGGTCAGCCCCAGCATTTT.

The chain uses TRBV6-4 and TRBJ2-3; 9 nucleotides align to TRBD1. V shed 6 bases and J 3 bases; nucleotides not matched to a gene: 7. CDR1 and CDR2 from the germline V gene are MRHNA and SNTAGT. This CDR3 comprises 15 residues. The chain's CDR3 is CASRPQGARTDTQYF. The CDR3 region has the DNA TGTGCCAGCAGACCACAGGGGGCGCGGACAGATACGCAGTATTTT.

The chain joins TRBV4-3 to TRBJ1-2; D gene unclear. Trimming took 1 base from V and 1 from J, leaving 10 bases between them. The CDR3 has 15 residues. Germline V gene data show CDR1 as LGHNA and CDR2 as YSLEER. In DNA form, the CDR3 reads TGCGCCAGCAGCCAAGGAGGAACTGTTAACTATGGCTACACCTTC. It yields the protein CASSQGGTVNYGYTF.

The V gene is TRBV24-1, the J gene TRBJ2-2, with 12 bases matching TRBD2. The germline V gene has CDR1 KGHDR and CDR2 SFDVKD. Losses at the gene ends were 0 bases for V and 5 bases for J; bases not matched to a gene: 12. The CDR3 is 20 residues long. In nucleotides, the CDR3 is TGTGCCACCAGTGATTTGCCGCCTTGGCTAGCGGGAGGGGGTACCGGGGAGCTGTTTTTT. Its protein product is CATSDLPPWLAGGGTGELFF.

V usage is TRBV5-1 and J usage is TRBJ2-3; 9 bases map to TRBD2. Germline loops: CDR1 SGHRS, CDR2 YFSETQ. V lost 3 bases to trimming and J lost 1 base; unmatched junction nucleotides: 3. This CDR3 is 15 amino acids long. The CDR3 DNA reads TGCGCCAGCAGCTCCAAGCGGGAGGGCACAGATACGCAGTATTTT. Translated: CASSSKREGTDTQYF.

The chain combines TRBV18 with TRBJ1-1, with D unclear. Germline CDR1 and CDR2: KGHSH and LQKENI. CDR3 length: 15 amino acids. V was shortened by 3 bases and J by 2 bases, with 13 bases between the two germline ends. CDR3 protein: CASSPAERVNTEAFF. The CDR3 DNA follows: TGTGCCAGCTCACCCGCAGAGCGGGTTAACACTGAAGCTTTCTTT.

This chain connects TRBV4-3 to TRBJ2-3; 10 nucleotides align to TRBD2. This CDR3 region has 18 residues. After removal of 1 base from V and 0 bases from J, the junction contained 7 bases not matched to a gene. Germline assignment: CDR1 LGHNA and CDR2 YSLEER. CDR3 amino acids: CASSQGVAGGLSTDTQYF. The CDR3, as DNA: TGCGCCAGCAGCCAAGGAGTAGCGGGGGGCCTTAGCACAGATACGCAGTATTTT.

V and J are TRBV18 and TRBJ2-1; 8 nucleotides agree with TRBD1. This CDR3 contains 14 residues. J lost 6 bases, V lost 3 bases, and 4 bases had no gene match. Germline V gene sequence: CDR1 KGHSH, CDR2 LQKENI. This chain's CDR3 is CASSPDRVGNEQFF. CDR3 DNA: TGTGCCAGCTCACCGGACAGGGTGGGCAATGAGCAGTTCTTC.

The sample holds a few counts of this clone. The rearrangement uses TRBV5-5 and TRBJ2-1, with a tentative D call TRBD1 (6 bases). The CDR3 runs 15 residues. CDR1 and CDR2 from the germline V gene are SGHKS and YYEKEE (reference sequence). V lost 1 base and J lost 5, with 13 bases in between. CDR3 in amino acids: CASSLFAGANNEQFF. In DNA, the CDR3 is TGTGCCAGCAGCTTGTTTGCAGGGGCAAACAATGAGCAGTTCTTC.

The chain uses TRBV24-1 and TRBJ2-1; 9 bases align to TRBD1. The junction had 7 bases not matched to a gene; V was cut back by 0 bases and J by 8 bases. This CDR3 contains 16 residues. Germline CDR1 KGHDR, CDR2 SFDVKD. In nucleotides, the CDR3 is TGTGCCACCAGTGATTTGAGAGGACAGGGGATAGATGAGCAGTTCTTC. Amino acid sequence: CATSDLRGQGIDEQFF.

The CDR3 loop is CASSFLAGALTGELFF. For the CDR3, the DNA is TGTGCCAGCAGCTTCCTAGCGGGGGCCCTCACCGGGGAGCTGTTTTTT. J is TRBJ2-2 and V is TRBV11-2, with 10 bases lining up with TRBD2. The CDR3 covers 16 residues. The trim removed 3 bases at V and 4 bases at J, leaving 5 bases unmatched. Germline lookup yields CDR1 SGHAT and CDR2 FQNNGV.

The CDR3: CASSPRQVDGAFF. As DNA, the CDR3 is TGTGCCAGCTCACCTCGACAGGTGGACGGAGCTTTCTTT. The chain links TRBV18 to TRBJ1-1; D is possibly TRBD1 (6 bases). The CDR3 is 13 amino acids. Trimming pared 3 bases from V and 10 bases from J, leaving 15 bases between. Germline loops: CDR1 KGHSH, CDR2 LQKENI.

The chain recombines TRBV3-1 (or the pseudogene TRBV3-2) with TRBJ2-2, with a tentative D call TRBD2 (6 bases). The germline CDR1 and CDR2 sequences are LGHDT and YNNKEL (reference sequence). CDR3 length: 14 amino acids. V was cut by 2 bases and J by 4 bases, with 8 bases left in between. The CDR3 region has the DNA TGTGCCAGCAGCCAAATACTAGCCACCGGGGAGCTGTTTTTT. Encoded protein: CASSQILATGELFF.

The chain uses TRBV30 and TRBJ1-3; the match to TRBD1 covers 7 bases. The CDR3 has 14 amino acids. Germline V gives CDR1 GTSNPN, CDR2 SVGIG (reference sequence). J lost 5 bases, V lost 5 bases, and 9 bases had no gene match. CDR3 sequence (DNA): TGTGCCTGGTCCCCCGCGGACAGGAGAAACACCATATATTTT. Translating it yields CAWSPADRRNTIYF.

The J gene is TRBJ2-3, the V gene TRBV9; D not certain. There are 14 residues in the CDR3. Trimming took 0 bases from V and 6 from J, leaving 11 bases between them. From germline, CDR1 is SGDLS and CDR2 YYNGEE. CDR3 nucleotide sequence: TGTGCCAGCAGCGTAGAGTTTAGGAGTGATACGCAGTATTTT. The encoded protein is CASSVEFRSDTQYF.

This CDR3 reads CASSLNWEKQFF. For the CDR3, the DNA is TGTGCCAGCAGCTTAAATTGGGAGAAGCAGTTCTTC. V gene TRBV11-1 combines with J gene TRBJ2-1; possible D gene TRBD2, 5 bases. This CDR3 is 12 amino acids long. Trimming removed 2 bases at V and 11 bases at J, with 10 bases between. The V gene's germline CDR1 is SGHAT and CDR2 FQDESV (reference sequence).

The chain recombines TRBV18 with TRBJ2-2; 10 bases map to TRBD1. V trimming: 5 bases; J trimming: 0 bases; junction bases outside the gene matches: 6. CDR1 is KGHSH, CDR2 LQKENI, per germline. The CDR3 has 17 residues. CDR3 residues: CASSGRQGATNTGELFF. CDR3 nucleotides: TGTGCCAGCTCAGGCCGACAGGGGGCAACGAACACCGGGGAGCTGTTTTTT.

The chain links TRBV19 to TRBJ1-6; TRBD1 matches 7 bases. The CDR3 is 14 amino acids. Germline lookup yields CDR1 LNHDA and CDR2 SQIVND (reference sequence). Unmatched junction bases numbered 3, after V lost 5 bases and J lost 5 bases. The CDR3 loop is CASSPRGDNSPLHF. The CDR3 region has the DNA TGTGCCAGTAGTCCCAGGGGGGATAATTCACCCCTCCACTTT.

This chain joins TRBV11-2 and TRBJ2-1, with D uncertain. The CDR3 has 14 residues. Germline lookup yields CDR1 SGHAT and CDR2 FQNNGV. V lost 4 bases and J lost 0, with 7 bases in between. The CDR3 DNA is TGTGCCAGCAGCTCTACTACCTCCTACAATGAGCAGTTCTTC. Protein product: CASSSTTSYNEQFF.

V gene TRBV11-2 combines with J gene TRBJ2-1; TRBD1 matches at 7 bases. CDR3 size: 16 residues. Germline CDR1 is SGHAT and CDR2 is FQNNGV. V lost 5 bases and J lost 7; bases outside the gene matches: 14. The CDR3 coding sequence is TGTGCCAGCAGCAATCCCTACAGGGGTAGAACTAATGAGCAGTTCTTC. Amino acids: CASSNPYRGRTNEQFF.

This rearrangement joins TRBV29-1 to TRBJ2-1; 10 bases map to TRBD2. The CDR3 loop spans 14 amino acids. CDR1 is SQVTM and CDR2 is ANQGSEA in the germline V gene. The CDR3: CTPPVAGGGDEQFF. The CDR3 coding sequence is TGCACCCCGCCGGTAGCGGGGGGCGGCGATGAGCAGTTCTTC.